A selection of T cell receptor beta chains follows, all from one sample in a study of siplizumab effects on memory and regulatory T cells. The repertoire was sequenced with immunoSEQ multiplex PCR; TCRdb's copy has only in-frame clones and lacks some. The data hold 85,000 to 120,000 clones, with 80% to 95% observed a single time. The sample comprised CD4+ T cells sorted from blood. Receptor source: a human donor in good health. The CDR3 runs from the conserved cysteine through the conserved F or W. D genes are given only for firm matches. Size tells how often a clone was seen (once, few, many) or the class of an expanded clone, and some rows leave it out.

clone_size: -
v_call: TRBV15
d_call: TRBD2
j_call: TRBJ2-7
cdr3_aa: CATSITRTSGSMDEQYF
cdr3_nt: TGTGCCACCAGCATCACTCGGACTAGCGGGAGTATGGACGAGCAGTACTTC

clone_size: few
v_call: TRBV9
d_call: TRBD1
j_call: TRBJ1-1
cdr3_aa: CASSVRQGGTEAFF
cdr3_nt: TGTGCCAGCAGCGTACGGCAGGGGGGAACTGAAGCTTTCTTT

clone_size: -
v_call: TRBV28
d_call: -
j_call: TRBJ1-3
cdr3_aa: CASSKPPPAGNTIYF
cdr3_nt: TGTGCCAGCAGTAAGCCTCCTCCAGCCGGAAACACCATATATTTT

clone_size: -
v_call: TRBV5-4
d_call: -
j_call: TRBJ1-4
cdr3_aa: CASSLADSATNEKLFF
cdr3_nt: TGTGCCAGCAGCTTGGCCGACAGTGCAACTAATGAAAAACTGTTTTTT

clone_size: -
v_call: TRBV7-2
d_call: -
j_call: TRBJ2-2
cdr3_aa: CASSLGSGRTGELFF
cdr3_nt: TGTGCCAGCAGCTTAGGGTCCGGGCGCACCGGGGAGCTGTTTTTT

clone_size: -
v_call: TRBV6-5
d_call: -
j_call: TRBJ1-5
cdr3_aa: CASSYGEKGQPQHF
cdr3_nt: TGTGCCAGCAGTTACGGGGAAAAGGGCCAGCCCCAGCATTTT

clone_size: -
v_call: TRBV2
d_call: -
j_call: TRBJ2-7
cdr3_aa: CASSSSSNYEQYF
cdr3_nt: TGTGCCAGCAGCTCCAGTTCCAACTACGAGCAGTACTTC

clone_size: -
v_call: TRBV28
d_call: -
j_call: TRBJ2-3
cdr3_aa: CASSRPPGAQYF
cdr3_nt: TGTGCCAGCAGTAGACCGCCGGGCGCGCAGTATTTT

clone_size: -
v_call: TRBV5-1
d_call: -
j_call: TRBJ2-5
cdr3_aa: CASSLHRSREETQYF
cdr3_nt: TGCGCCAGCAGCTTGCACCGATCGAGGGAGGAGACCCAGTACTTC

clone_size: -
v_call: TRBV7-9
d_call: -
j_call: TRBJ2-5
cdr3_aa: CASSLDRGLRETQYF
cdr3_nt: TGTGCCAGCAGCTTAGATCGGGGATTGCGAGAGACCCAGTACTTC

clone_size: few
v_call: TRBV9
d_call: -
j_call: TRBJ2-3
cdr3_aa: CASSVGDQASTDTQYF
cdr3_nt: TGTGCCAGCAGCGTGGGAGATCAAGCTAGCACAGATACGCAGTATTTT

clone_size: -
v_call: TRBV19
d_call: TRBD2
j_call: TRBJ2-1
cdr3_aa: CASSIEGLANNEQFF
cdr3_nt: TGTGCCAGTAGTATTGAAGGACTAGCCAACAATGAGCAGTTCTTC

clone_size: -
v_call: TRBV28
d_call: TRBD1
j_call: TRBJ2-7
cdr3_aa: CASSPSGQGAYEQYF
cdr3_nt: TGTGCCAGCAGTCCATCGGGACAGGGGGCTTACGAGCAGTACTTC

clone_size: -
v_call: TRBV7-9
d_call: -
j_call: TRBJ2-4
cdr3_aa: CASSLAKNIQYF
cdr3_nt: TGTGCCAGCAGCTTAGCCAAAAACATTCAGTACTTC

clone_size: few
v_call: TRBV19
d_call: -
j_call: TRBJ1-2
cdr3_aa: CASTLTSWSGYTF
cdr3_nt: TGTGCCAGTACCCTTACGTCCTGGAGCGGCTACACCTTC

clone_size: -
v_call: TRBV28
d_call: -
j_call: TRBJ1-6
cdr3_aa: CASGRLSSYNSPLHF
cdr3_nt: TGTGCCAGCGGCCGGCTTAGCTCCTATAATTCACCCCTCCACTTT

clone_size: -
v_call: TRBV2
d_call: -
j_call: TRBJ2-3
cdr3_aa: CASIGVAVGTQYF
cdr3_nt: TGTGCCAGCATTGGGGTAGCCGTGGGGACGCAGTATTTT

clone_size: -
v_call: TRBV28
d_call: -
j_call: TRBJ1-2
cdr3_aa: CASMYTGSNYGYTF
cdr3_nt: TGTGCCAGCATGTACACAGGTTCTAACTATGGCTACACCTTC

clone_size: -
v_call: TRBV19
d_call: -
j_call: TRBJ2-2
cdr3_aa: CASSIGRSRSGELFF
cdr3_nt: TGTGCCAGTAGTATAGGGAGGAGTCGGAGCGGGGAGCTGTTTTTT

clone_size: -
v_call: TRBV19
d_call: TRBD1
j_call: TRBJ1-4
cdr3_aa: CASSPWDRTEKLFF
cdr3_nt: TGTGCCAGTAGTCCTTGGGACAGAACTGAAAAACTGTTTTTT

clone_size: few
v_call: TRBV7-3
d_call: -
j_call: TRBJ2-7
cdr3_aa: CASSLRGYEQYF
cdr3_nt: TGTGCCAGCAGCTTAAGGGGCTACGAGCAGTACTTC

clone_size: -
v_call: TRBV7-3
d_call: -
j_call: TRBJ2-6
cdr3_aa: CASSENYPGANVLTF
cdr3_nt: TGTGCCAGCAGCGAAAATTACCCGGGGGCCAACGTCCTGACTTTC

clone_size: once
v_call: TRBV5-1
d_call: TRBD2
j_call: TRBJ2-3
cdr3_aa: CASSSGLAGARADTQYF
cdr3_nt: TGCGCCAGCAGCTCGGGACTAGCGGGAGCAAGGGCAGATACGCAGTATTTT

clone_size: -
v_call: TRBV5-1
d_call: -
j_call: TRBJ1-1
cdr3_aa: CASRGQEAFF
cdr3_nt: TGCGCCAGCCGGGGACAAGAAGCTTTCTTT

clone_size: -
v_call: TRBV27
d_call: -
j_call: TRBJ2-3
cdr3_aa: CASSLQPGVSTQYF
cdr3_nt: TGTGCCAGCAGTTTACAACCGGGAGTTTCTACGCAGTATTTT

clone_size: -
v_call: TRBV18
d_call: -
j_call: TRBJ2-7
cdr3_aa: CASSLVSYEQYF
cdr3_nt: TGTGCCAGCTCACTGGTCTCTTACGAGCAGTACTTC

clone_size: -
v_call: TRBV5-1
d_call: -
j_call: TRBJ2-1
cdr3_aa: CASSLFVMASNYNEQFF
cdr3_nt: TGCGCCAGCAGCTTGTTCGTTATGGCCAGTAACTACAATGAGCAGTTCTTC

clone_size: few
v_call: TRBV4-1
d_call: TRBD2
j_call: TRBJ2-2
cdr3_aa: CASSRTSGSSTGELFF
cdr3_nt: TGCGCCAGCAGCCGGACTAGCGGGAGTTCCACCGGGGAGCTGTTTTTT

clone_size: -
v_call: TRBV9
d_call: -
j_call: TRBJ2-6
cdr3_aa: CASSQQGGAGANVLTF
cdr3_nt: TGTGCCAGCAGCCAACAGGGAGGGGCTGGGGCCAACGTCCTGACTTTC